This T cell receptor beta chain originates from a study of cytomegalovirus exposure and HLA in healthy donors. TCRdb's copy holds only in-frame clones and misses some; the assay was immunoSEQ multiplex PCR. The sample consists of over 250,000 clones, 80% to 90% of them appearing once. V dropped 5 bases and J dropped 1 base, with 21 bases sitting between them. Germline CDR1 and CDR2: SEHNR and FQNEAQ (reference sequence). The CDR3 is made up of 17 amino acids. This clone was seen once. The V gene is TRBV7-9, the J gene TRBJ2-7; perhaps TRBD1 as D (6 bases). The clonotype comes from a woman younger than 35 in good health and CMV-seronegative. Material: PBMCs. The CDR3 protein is CASSHRRTARNSYEQYF. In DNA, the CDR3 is TGTGCCAGCAGCCACCGAAGGACAGCCCGAAATTCCTACGAGCAGTACTTC. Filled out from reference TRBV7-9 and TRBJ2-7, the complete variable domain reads DTGVSQNPRHKITKRGQNVTFRCDPISEHNRLYWYRQTLGQGPEFLTYFQNEAQLEKSRLLSDRFSAERPKGSFSTLEIQRTEQGDSAMYLCASSHRRTARNSYEQYFGPGTRLTVT.